These 10 T cell receptor beta chains were all obtained from the same sample, sequenced in a study of T cell repertoires in aging, cancer and after chemotherapy (dated by TCRdb to between 2019 and 2020). The sequencing machine was an Illumina MiSeq. Rearranged TRB sequences spanning V, D and J segments were amplified by multiplex touch-down PCR using a mixed TRB-A/B primer pool. The public reads were reprocessed in TCRdb via fastp at Q25 and MiXCR, keeping in-frame beta chains. Records with the same CDR3 protein are collapsed into one entry carrying the most frequent genes and DNA. Present in this sample are about 3,200 distinct CDR3 sequences, around 45% of which were seen just once. About a third of the sample belongs to the ten largest clones. TCR beta rearrangements were amplified from genomic DNA extracted from peripheral blood rather than from sorted cells or RNA. Sequenced input: blood. These receptors all stem from a human donor with a blood cancer.

The chain uses TRBV12-3 or TRBV12-4 and TRBJ2-6; a weak D match, TRBD2 (5 bases). The V end lost 0 bases, the J end lost 2 bases, and 5 bases lay between the germline ends. The CDR3 is made up of 15 amino acids. DNA for the CDR3: TGTGCCAGCAGTTTAGCCGGGGCTGGGGCCAACGTCCTGACTTTC. Protein: CASSLAGAGANVLTF.

The gene calls are TRBV19 and TRBJ2-5; D is possibly TRBD1 (5 bases). With 3 bases removed from V and 3 bases from J, the gap between germline ends came to 17 bases. The CDR3 runs to 16 residues. The germline gives CDR1 LNHDA, CDR2 SQIVND (reference sequence). The CDR3 here is CASSIRWGSLKETQYF. Written as DNA, the CDR3 is TGTGCCAGTAGTATTCGTTGGGGCAGTCTGAAAGAGACCCAGTACTTC.

The CDR3 bases are TGTGCCAGCAGCTTACCGGACCTCTACGAGCAGTACTTC. This sequence encodes CASSLPDLYEQYF. The chain has TRBV7-6 and TRBJ2-7; no clear D gene. This CDR3 spans 13 amino acids. CDR1 SGHVS and CDR2 FNYEAQ come from the germline V gene. Trimming removed 2 bases from V and 3 bases from J, with 8 bases in between.

This clonotype appeared a few times. The chain carries TRBV19 and TRBJ2-3; 11 bases fit TRBD1. The J segment lost 2 bases and the V segment lost 0 bases, leaving 4 bases of the junction unmatched. CDR1 is LNHDA, CDR2 SQIVND, per germline (reference sequence). This CDR3 spans 17 amino acids. CDR3 DNA: TGTGCCAGTAGTATAGAGGGACAGGGGGGGACCACAGATACGCAGTATTTT. Translation: CASSIEGQGGTTDTQYF.

This clonotype was recorded a few times. CDR3 in DNA: TGTGCCACCAGCAGAGTTTGTGCTTTCTTT. It codes for CATSRVCAFF. This rearrangement joins TRBV15 to TRBJ1-1; D call uncertain. The ends were cut back, 1 base at V and 11 bases at J, with 5 bases in the middle. The germline gives CDR1 LNHNV, CDR2 YYDKDF (reference sequence). The CDR3 is 10 amino acids.

This chain connects TRBV7-2 to TRBJ2-7, with 8 bases fitting TRBD1. CDR3 size: 13 residues. Germline-derived CDR1 and CDR2 are SGHTA and FQGNSA. The trim removed 4 bases at V and 4 bases at J, leaving 3 bases unmatched. This CDR3 reads CASSSGTGYEQYF. CDR3 DNA sequence: TGTGCCAGCAGCTCAGGGACAGGTTACGAGCAGTACTTC.

The chain employs TRBV19 and TRBJ2-3; perhaps TRBD1 as D (6 bases). CDR3 length equals 14 residues. V was clipped by 7 bases and J by 4 bases, with 15 bases between them. The germline CDR1 and CDR2 sequences are LNHDA and SQIVND (reference sequence). The CDR3 here is CASKPGHGADTQYF. The CDR3 DNA follows: TGTGCCAGTAAACCGGGACATGGCGCAGATACGCAGTATTTT.

The chain links TRBV6-1 to TRBJ2-3; 14 nucleotides line up with TRBD2. The CDR3 contains 15 residues. Germline V gene lookup returns CDR1 MNHNS and CDR2 SASEGT. J was trimmed by 6 bases and V by 10 bases; bases with no gene match: 9. Written as DNA, the CDR3 is TGTGCCACCCTTCCGGGACTAGCGGGGGTGGATACGCAGTATTTT. Translated, it gives CATLPGLAGVDTQYF.

This clonotype has just a few counts. The chain uses TRBV5-4 and TRBJ2-2, with TRBD1 matching 7 bases. Trimming took 3 bases from V and 4 from J; bases not matched to a gene: 6. The CDR3 loop spans 15 amino acids. Germline loops: CDR1 SGHNT, CDR2 YYREEE (reference sequence). The CDR3 sequence is CASSSGQDRTGELFF. The CDR3 DNA reads TGTGCCAGCAGCTCTGGACAGGACCGCACCGGGGAGCTGTTTTTT.

This chain joins TRBV6-2 or TRBV6-3 and TRBJ2-1; 9 bases fit TRBD1. This CDR3 region has 15 residues. Germline loops: CDR1 MNHEY, CDR2 SVGEGT. Trimming cost V 6 bases and J 5 bases; bases outside gene matches: 8. CDR3 sequence reads: CASSLPGQGNNEQFF. Written as DNA, the CDR3 is TGTGCCAGCAGCTTACCGGGACAGGGTAACAATGAGCAGTTCTTC.